The 6 T cell receptor beta chains given below trace back to one sample, sequenced in a study of regulatory T cells in long-lasting Graves disease. The time point: persistent/refractory GD, antithyroid drugs over 5 years with positive TRAb. PBMC RNA was the source of the TCR library. According to the study, TCR beta libraries were built with iRepertoire HTBI primers and CDR3-region Arm-PCR. TCRdb passed the multiplex PCR reads through MiXCR, listing each CDR3 protein once. This sample has hundreds of thousands of distinct CDR3 sequences, with 21% found just once. The specimen was peripheral blood mononuclear cells (PBMCs), collected when the disease was refractory, from a patient treated with antithyroid drugs. The receptors derive from a female donor with Graves disease.

This clonotype was counted between two and nine times. V gene TRBV5-4 combines with J gene TRBJ2-2; TRBD1 agrees at 10 bases. This CDR3 has 15 residues. The ends lost 4 bases at V and 7 bases at J; junction bases unmatched: 7. The germline gives CDR1 SGHNT, CDR2 YYREEE (reference sequence). CDR3 loop: CASSDRTGGYGELFF. The CDR3 DNA follows: TGTGCCAGCAGCGACAGGACAGGGGGATACGGGGAGCTGTTTTTT.

The sample holds a few counts of this clonotype. The chain is built from TRBV7-9 and TRBJ2-7; 8 bases are a match to TRBD1. There are 15 residues in the CDR3. Germline V CDR1 and CDR2: SEHNR, FQNEAQ (reference sequence). The V segment lost 3 bases and the J segment 2 bases; nucleotides outside the gene matches: 6. CDR3 bases: TGTGCCAGCAGCTTTACCCGGGACAGGCCCTACGAGCAGTACTTC. Its translation is CASSFTRDRPYEQYF.

In its sample, this clonotype was seen many times. The chain recombines TRBV27 with TRBJ2-7; 12 nucleotides align to TRBD2. J gave up 1 base and V 5 bases, and 3 bases lay outside the gene matches. The CDR3 extends over 15 amino acids. Per the germline V gene, CDR1 is MNHEY and CDR2 is SMNVEV (reference sequence). CDR3 DNA sequence: TGTGCCAGCAGTGGGACTAGCGGGCGTTCCTACGAGCAGTACTTC. This translates into CASSGTSGRSYEQYF.

V usage is TRBV30 and J usage is TRBJ2-3; D is possibly TRBD1 or TRBD2 (6 bases each). The ends were cut back, 1 base at V and 4 bases at J, with 15 bases in the middle. In germline, CDR1 is GTSNPN, CDR2 SVGIG (reference sequence). This CDR3 has 15 residues. CDR3 nucleotides: TGTGCCTGGAGTGAAACAGGGAGGTCGGCAGATACGCAGTATTTT. As protein: CAWSETGRSADTQYF.

To note about this clonotype: A much larger clone lies a single base off, so this may be a read error. The chain employs TRBV29-1 and TRBJ2-5; D may correspond to TRBD1 or TRBD2 (5 bases each). Germline CDR1 reads SQVTM; CDR2 reads ANQGSEA. The CDR3 totals 17 residues. Trimming took off 1 base at V and 5 bases at J, with 23 bases between the two ends. This CDR3 reads CSVEGEEFGAPGETQYF. In DNA form, the CDR3 reads TGCAGCGTTGAAGGAGAGGAGTTCGGGGCGCCCGGGGAGACCCAGTACTTC.

The chain recombines TRBV3-1 with TRBJ1-2, with a possible D match to TRBD1 (5 bases). Per germline, CDR1 LGHDT and CDR2 YNNKEL (reference sequence). There are 13 residues in the CDR3. Trimming pared 0 bases from V and 8 bases from J, leaving 10 bases between. Here the CDR3 reads CASSQEGGNGYTF. In nucleotides, the CDR3 is TGTGCCAGCAGCCAAGAGGGGGGGAACGGCTACACCTTC.